This section outlines one TCR beta chain sequence together with its context. As originally analysed: Using reference gene primer amplification, nucleated cell counts were estimated. Assay: immunoSEQ multiplex PCR; the TCRdb copy retains only in-frame clones and omits some. V and J calls plus clone size are reproduced from that table; the DNA served to infer D and trimming. The sample lists 200,000 or so clones; under 90% were seen once. V was pared by 8 bases and J by 4 bases, with 20 bases between. There are 15 residues in the CDR3. The germline gives CDR1 LNHDA, CDR2 SQIVND (reference sequence). The data derive from a study of blood T cell repertoires in COVID-19. Study overall: The United States, Italy and Spain were the sources of the acute and convalescent COVID-19 samples. Sample material is recorded as cDNA or gDNA derived from T cells, B-cell-depleted T cells, or PBMCs.

The clonotype comes from a man aged 50-60 years with acute or convalescent COVID-19. The chain recombines TRBV19 with TRBJ1-2; perhaps TRBD1 as D (6 bases). Sequenced material: peripheral blood. CDR3 DNA sequence: TGTGCCAGTGTTGGCTACTCAGGGGTTAGCTATGGCTACACCTTC. This codes for CASVGYSGVSYGYTF.